This entry features one T cell receptor beta chain sequence. Its specificity is not known. This sample was taken from a study of long-term antiretroviral therapy in people with HIV. Regarding the study as a whole: Blood specimens, gathered between about 2003 and 2017, were possibly obtained under older ART regimens. Researchers lacked any data on ART adherence, viral resistance or therapy changes. Clones that had undergone expansion before ART prevailed in the repertoire throughout all time points. Post-ART diversity increased but stayed below transplant donor controls.

Investigators performed immunoSEQ version v3.0 at survey level. Only in-frame clones appear in the TCRdb table, and some are missing; sequencing was by immunoSEQ multiplex PCR. The table includes under 30,000 clones, just under 85% detected once. Germline V gene data show CDR1 as SGHKS and CDR2 as YYEKEE (reference sequence). V lost 4 bases, J lost 3 bases, and 11 bases lay in between. There are 13 residues in the CDR3. This TCR came from a man aged 25-40 years with HIV. The source material was unsorted PBMCs, sampled 0.7 years before starting antiretroviral therapy. The chain couples TRBV5-5 to TRBJ2-7; no clear D gene. This chain's CDR3 is CASSLGGLYEQYF. CDR3 DNA: TGTGCCAGCAGCCTTGGCGGCCTCTACGAGCAGTACTTC.